The subject of this entry is one TCR beta chain. Its specificity is unknown. The data were obtained in a study of cytomegalovirus exposure and HLA in healthy donors. Whole-study context: Caucasian-associated ancestry cluster membership applied to about four fifths of some 400 genotyped donors. The study's findings and limits: Data from an earlier analysis indicated that most TCR beta V segments were productive either about 87% or about 30% of the time. Later analysis showed TCR association rates varying by HLA locus, highest for DRB1 and lowest for HLA-C. In a later analysis, most CMV-associated TCR beta chains appeared HLA-restricted.

The CDR3 extends over 14 amino acids. Trimming cost V 9 bases and J 1 base; bases outside gene matches: 8. Germline CDR1 LNHDA, CDR2 SQIVND (reference sequence). PCR used 60 Vbeta primers and 13 Jbeta primers. Produced via immunoSEQ multiplex PCR; TCRdb's table is partial and in-frame only. The repertoire consists of around 100,000 clones, with 74% occurring once and the leading ten covering roughly 2.6%. Input material: PBMCs. V is TRBV19 and J is TRBJ1-1; 7 bases are a match to TRBD1. This sequence was found in a man aged 45-60 years in good health and CMV-seropositive. The CDR3 nucleotides are TGTGCCAGCCGTAGGGGACAGTCGAACACTGAAGCTTTCTTT. Protein product: CASRRGQSNTEAFF.